The 8 T cell receptor beta chains reported below all come from one sample, sequenced in a study of vaccination effects on CD4 cells after COVID-19. Antigen-specific CD4+ T cell clonotypes were called by their expansion after viral peptide-pool culture in ViraFEST. Culture lasted about ten days before CD4+ T cell isolation. Nucleocapsid antibodies were negative in the vaccine recipients, who had never had SARS-CoV-2 infection. For these receptors, no antigen is known. Profiled with immunoSEQ multiplex PCR; TCRdb holds only in-frame clones, not every one. The table records around 36,000 clones, roughly 70% of them present only once. This sample comprised CD4+ T cells from PBMCs cultured with SARS-CoV-2 spike peptides, obtained before COVID-19 vaccination. These TCRs come from a human donor who received a COVID-19 vaccine.

The rearrangement joins TRBV12-3 or TRBV12-4 to TRBJ1-2, with D unresolved. The CDR3 sequence is 13 residues long. The ends were cut back, 4 bases at V and 4 bases at J, with 10 bases in the middle. The CDR3 nucleotides are TGTGCCAGCAGTTCTCTCGGACTCTATGGCTACACCTTC. Translation: CASSSLGLYGYTF.

This clone occurred a few times. The chain combines TRBV28 with TRBJ1-5, with D hard to call. V lost 2 bases to trimming and J lost 4 bases, with 6 bases between them. This CDR3 comprises 13 residues. CDR1 is MDHEN, CDR2 SYDVKM, per germline. The CDR3 coding sequence is TGTGCCAGCAGTTTAGCCCAGAATCAGCCCCAGCATTTT. This encodes CASSLAQNQPQHF.

The CDR3 DNA sequence: TGCAGCGTCCGGGCTAGCGGGACTAGGGATACGCAGTATTTT. Protein: CSVRASGTRDTQYF. The rearrangement joins TRBV29-1 to TRBJ2-3, with 9 bases that match TRBD2. The CDR3 runs 14 residues. J gave up 6 bases and V 6 bases, and 10 bases lay outside the gene matches. Germline values: CDR1 SQVTM, CDR2 ANQGSEA.

The V call is TRBV3-1 (or the pseudogene TRBV3-2), the J call TRBJ2-7; 13 positions match TRBD2. The length of the CDR3 is 18 residues. Germline V gene data show CDR1 as LGHDT and CDR2 as YNNKEL (reference sequence). V shed 4 bases and J 0 bases; nucleotides not matched to a gene: 9. In DNA, the CDR3 is TGTGCCAGCAGCCTGACGACTAGCGGGGGGCCCCTCTCCTACGAGCAGTACTTC. It is translated as CASSLTTSGGPLSYEQYF.

In this sample, this clone turned up a few times. This chain uses TRBV27 with TRBJ2-2, with D possibly being TRBD1 or TRBD2 (6 bases each). The CDR3 has 14 residues. Deletions cut 3 bases from V and 5 bases from J, with 10 bases between. Germline V gene sequence: CDR1 MNHEY, CDR2 SMNVEV (reference sequence). The CDR3 bases are TGTGCCAGCAGTTTCGGGGGCTTGACCGGGGAGCTGTTTTTT. Translating it yields CASSFGGLTGELFF.

The V and J genes are TRBV5-1 and TRBJ1-2; TRBD1 might be the D (5 bases). Germline CDR1 and CDR2: SGHRS and YFSETQ. V lost 4 bases and J 8 bases, leaving 18 bases between the germline ends. There are 14 residues in the CDR3. The CDR3 DNA reads as TGCGCCAGCAGCCCCCAAGGGGTAGGGAGCGGCTACACCTTC. It codes for CASSPQGVGSGYTF.

The chain has TRBV6-2 or TRBV6-3 and TRBJ1-1; D not certain. Germline assignment: CDR1 MNHEY and CDR2 SVGEGT. The CDR3 runs to 13 residues. Trimming left V 1 base short and J 4 bases short, with 7 bases between. CDR3 sequence: CASSYLESTEAFF. The DNA for the CDR3 is TGTGCCAGCAGTTACTTGGAGTCCACTGAAGCTTTCTTT.

The chain joins TRBV6-6 to TRBJ1-4; no firm D call. The CDR3 length is 16 residues. In germline, CDR1 is MNHNY, CDR2 SVGAGI (reference sequence). V dropped 2 bases and J dropped 4 bases, with 14 bases sitting between them. Here the CDR3 reads CASSYGEGVFNEKLFF. As DNA, the CDR3 is TGTGCCAGCAGTTACGGGGAGGGAGTGTTTAATGAAAAACTGTTTTTT.